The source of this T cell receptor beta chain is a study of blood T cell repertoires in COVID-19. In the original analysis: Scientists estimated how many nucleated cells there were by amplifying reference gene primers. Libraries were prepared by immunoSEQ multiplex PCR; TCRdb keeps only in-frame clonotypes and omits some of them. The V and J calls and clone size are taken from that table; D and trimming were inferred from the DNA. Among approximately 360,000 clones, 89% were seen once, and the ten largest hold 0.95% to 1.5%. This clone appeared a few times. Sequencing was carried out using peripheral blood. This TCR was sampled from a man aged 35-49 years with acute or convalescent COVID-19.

CDR3 nucleotide sequence: TGTGCCAGTAGTACCAGGTGGACGGACTTGACTGGCTACACCTTC. Protein: CASSTRWTDLTGYTF. The chain links TRBV19 to TRBJ1-2; D not certain. The CDR3 spans 15 residues. With 4 bases removed from V and 7 bases from J, the gap between germline ends came to 19 bases. Looked up from germline, CDR1 is LNHDA and CDR2 is SQIVND (reference sequence).